This T cell receptor beta chain originates from a study of blood T cell repertoires in COVID-19 (dated by TCRdb to about 2020). About the study as a whole: Samples covering the acute and convalescent phases of COVID-19 were provided by collaborators in the United States, Italy and Spain. The prospective study material was composed of cDNA or gDNA derived from T cells, B-cell-depleted T cells, or PBMCs. The dataset comprised deeply sampled blood TCRbeta repertoires from subjects exposed to, actively infected with, or recovered from COVID-19. The repertoires were made available in a free public database intended to serve as a resource for research on the immune response to SARS-CoV-2. Samples came from the ongoing ImmuneRACE study (first 160 participants) plus 1,254 subjects from 6 global collaborators. A de-identified subject ID, COVID-19 status, age in years and sex were almost always included in the sample metadata. HLA class I and class II types, where available, came from metadata supplied by the sample provider rather than from assay-based typing.

TCRbeta CDR3 regions were amplified from genomic DNA using the immunoSEQ Assay, a bias-controlled multiplex PCR. The study's processing was this. The number of nucleated cells in each sample was estimated from the amplification of reference gene primers within the assay. Sequence reads were collapsed and filtered to measure the absolute abundance of every unique TCRbeta CDR3 rearrangement. For each sample, productive Simpson clonality was calculated by taking the square root of Simpson's diversity index across productive rearrangements. TCRdb took over this immuneACCESS table, retaining in-frame rearrangements with V and J assigned. Such tables are incomplete; in checked studies, under half of the missing clones stem from an unresolved V gene, and the remainder is unexplained. Clonal size and the V and J genes are those of that table, whereas D and trimming came from the DNA. This sample holds approximately 380,000 clones; approximately 91% were observed only once. The ten biggest clones cover about 0.9% of the sample.

Overall results and qualifications from the work: How much clinical and demographic metadata was included differed by source and by participant, and the metadata was provided uncurated.

In the prospective study, participants were 18 to 89 years old, resided in about two dozen geographic areas of the United States, and were enrolled through a virtual design. In the prospective study, participants were assigned to cohorts based on the clinical history participants reported in a screening survey and a study questionnaire. Exposed participants were defined as having been in contact with someone with a PCR-confirmed or clinician-diagnosed COVID-19 case within 2 weeks of study entry. In the prospective study, mobile phlebotomists collected whole blood, serum and a nasopharyngeal or oropharyngeal swab from each participant. Over a roughly two-month period, participants in the prospective study had the option of providing additional blood draws and questionnaires. Prospective study blood samples were shipped either frozen or at room temperature before DNA extraction. Germline trimming: 0 bases from V, 5 bases from J; junction bases outside gene matches: 5. CDR1 and CDR2 were assigned from the germline V gene (reference sequence) as LNHNV and YYDKDF. The CDR3 numbers 15 residues from cysteine through phenylalanine. Only the CDR3 region is kept as DNA, spanning 45 bases read in frame from base 1.

A remark on this clone: Its antigen remains unidentified. There are no base qualities to consult, and no much larger clone falls within one base.

Material for sequencing was PBMCs or T cells enriched from blood (not recorded which). The rearranged chain carries TRBV15 and TRBJ2-3; TRBD2 agrees with 7 junctional bases. The sequence was collected from a woman between 40 and 50 years old who had been exposed to COVID-19. The nucleotide sequence is given as TGTGCCACCAGCAGAGATCGGGCTAGCGGAGATACGCAGTATTTT. It translates to CATSRDRASGDTQYF.